What follows describes a single T cell receptor beta chain. Its antigen is still unknown. The record originates from a study of CD8+CD57+ T cells in acquired aplastic anemia. Across the study: Yields of DNA that came from sorted CD4+ and CD8+ cells averaged roughly 3.3 ug.

Whole-study findings and limits: Patients did not significantly differ from controls in CD8+ Simpson's diversity.

V lost 3 bases and J lost 6; bases outside the gene matches: 18. CDR1 is SGHTA and CDR2 is FQGNSA in the germline V gene. The CDR3 has 18 amino acids. Genomic DNA constituted the template upon which TCR beta VDJ and CDR3 profiling was performed. TCRdb fed the reads into MiXCR, producing one record per CDR3 protein. The table includes approximately 250,000 distinct CDR3 sequences, 82% detected once. The sequenced patients had an expansion of CD8+CD57+ cells seen by flow cytometry. Everyone among the patients had severe acquired aplastic anemia. The chain links TRBV7-2 to TRBJ2-7, with 9 bases lining up with TRBD1. Material: sorted CD4+, CD8+, or CD8+CD57+ T cells (not recorded which) from PBMCs. This clonotype originated in a human donor with aplastic anemia. CDR3 bases: TGTGCCAGCAGCTTGGACAGGGGTGCTCCTACGAGCAGTACCGAGCAGTACGTC. Translated, it gives CASSLDRGAPTSSTEQYV.